This TCR beta chain was obtained from a study of molecular identifiers for immune sequencing clone quantification. Study-level results: Jurkat TCR RNA spiked in from one cell (amid some 1 million naive cells) was reportedly detectable. In CMV-specific effectors, clones above 20 copies held over 99% of molecules; naive, under 1%.

Previously reported methods and listed TCR primers produced the bulk TCR libraries. TCRdb re-analysed the PCR reads in MiXCR, keeping a single row per CDR3 protein. Of hundreds of thousands of distinct CDR3 sequences detected, just under 20% appear once; the ten largest clones hold 0.75% to 0.95%. CDR3 length: 12 residues. CDR1 is GTSNPN, CDR2 SVGIG, per germline (reference sequence). V was pared by 3 bases and J by 5 bases, with 11 bases between. As regards this clonotype: Its antigen is not known.

Naive CD8 T cells, phenotype CD8+CD4-CCR7+CD45RA+, were sorted. The sample comprised naive CD8+ T cells from blood, with Jurkat cell RNA spiked in. Subset reported: FACS-sorted CD8+CD4-CCR7+CD45RA+ naive T cells. The TCR sequence derives from a human donor in good health. Some libraries in this study had Jurkat cell RNA spiked in. The V call is TRBV30, the J call TRBJ2-7, with D uncertain. In DNA, the CDR3 is TGTGCCTGGAGCTACCGCAACAACGAGCAGTACTTC. This encodes CAWSYRNNEQYF.